This T cell receptor beta chain was retrieved from a study of Graves' ophthalmopathy and Graves' hyperthyroidism. Patients with other autoimmune diseases, uncontrolled infections, pregnancy or lactation were excluded. V was shortened by 4 bases and J by 2 bases, with 15 bases between the two germline ends. The CDR3 loop spans 16 amino acids. RNA transcripts yielded amplified TCR beta CDR3 regions. An opening RT-PCR round employed HTBI primers and preceded a second-round multiplex PCR. MiXCR, applied by TCRdb to the multiplex PCR reads, yields one record per CDR3 protein. The table shows some 1.1 million distinct CDR3 sequences, with 35% to 45% occurring only once.

The clonotype originates from an adult man with Graves' hyperthyroidism. Sequencing used peripheral blood or thyroid tissue (not recorded which). V gene TRBV12-3 or TRBV12-4 combines with J gene TRBJ1-5; D gene ambiguous. The CDR3 reads CASSSRTGMGNQPQHF. Here the CDR3 DNA reads TGTGCCAGCAGTTCTAGGACCGGTATGGGCAATCAGCCCCAGCATTTT.